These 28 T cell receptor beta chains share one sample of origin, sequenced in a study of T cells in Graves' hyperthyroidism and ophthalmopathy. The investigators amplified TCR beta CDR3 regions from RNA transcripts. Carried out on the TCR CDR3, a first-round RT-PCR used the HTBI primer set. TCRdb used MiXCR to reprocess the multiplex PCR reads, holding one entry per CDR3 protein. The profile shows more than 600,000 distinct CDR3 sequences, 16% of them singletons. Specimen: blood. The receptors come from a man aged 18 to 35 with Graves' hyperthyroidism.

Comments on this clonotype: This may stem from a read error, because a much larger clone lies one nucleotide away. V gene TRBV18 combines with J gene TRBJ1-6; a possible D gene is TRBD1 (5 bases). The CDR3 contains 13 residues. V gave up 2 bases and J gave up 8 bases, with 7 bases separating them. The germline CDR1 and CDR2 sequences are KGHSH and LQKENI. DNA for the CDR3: TGTGCCAGCTCACCATGGGACGATTCACCCCTCCACTTT. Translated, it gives CASSPWDDSPLHF.

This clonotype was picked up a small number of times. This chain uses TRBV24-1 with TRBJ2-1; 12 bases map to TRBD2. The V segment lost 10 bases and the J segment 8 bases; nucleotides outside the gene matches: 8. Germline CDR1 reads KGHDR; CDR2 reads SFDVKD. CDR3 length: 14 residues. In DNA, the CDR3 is TGTGCCACTACAGAGACTAGCGGGAGTGATGAGCAGTTCTTC. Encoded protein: CATTETSGSDEQFF.

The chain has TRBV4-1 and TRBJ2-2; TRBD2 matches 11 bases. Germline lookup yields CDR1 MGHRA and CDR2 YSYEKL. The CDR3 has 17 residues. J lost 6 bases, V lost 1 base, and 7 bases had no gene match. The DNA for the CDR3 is TGCGCCAGCAGCCAAGGCAGACTAGCGGGACGGCCCGGGGAGCTGTTTTTT. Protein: CASSQGRLAGRPGELFF.

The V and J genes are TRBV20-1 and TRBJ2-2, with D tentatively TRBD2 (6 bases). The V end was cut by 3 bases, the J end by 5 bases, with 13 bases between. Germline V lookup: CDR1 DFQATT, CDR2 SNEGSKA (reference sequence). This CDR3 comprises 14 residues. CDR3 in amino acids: CSARPSSATGELFF. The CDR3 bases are TGCAGTGCTAGGCCTTCTAGCGCTACCGGGGAGCTGTTTTTT.

In nucleotides, the CDR3 is TGCAGTGCTAGTCTAGCGGCTCAGACCCAGTACTTC. Amino acids: CSASLAAQTQYF. The chain uses TRBV20-1 and TRBJ2-5; TRBD2 agrees at 7 bases. Germline V lookup: CDR1 DFQATT, CDR2 SNEGSKA (reference sequence). J lost 6 bases, V lost 3 bases, and 4 bases had no gene match. The CDR3 length is 12 residues.

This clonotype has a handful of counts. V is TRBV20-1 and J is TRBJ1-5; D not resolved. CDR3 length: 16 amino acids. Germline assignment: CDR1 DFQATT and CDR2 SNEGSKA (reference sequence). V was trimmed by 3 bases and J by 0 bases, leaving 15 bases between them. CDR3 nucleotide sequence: TGCAGTGCTAGCAAGGACTCCCAATATAGCAATCAGCCCCAGCATTTT. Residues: CSASKDSQYSNQPQHF.

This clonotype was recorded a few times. The CDR3 bases are TGTGCCAGCAGTTTTAGGGACAGGGGTAATTCACCCCTCCACTTT. Encoded protein: CASSFRDRGNSPLHF. This chain joins TRBV28 and TRBJ1-6, with 10 bases aligning to TRBD1. The V gene end was trimmed by 3 bases and the J gene end by 6 bases; junction bases not matched to a gene: 2. The germline V gene has CDR1 MDHEN and CDR2 SYDVKM. The CDR3 sequence is 15 residues long.

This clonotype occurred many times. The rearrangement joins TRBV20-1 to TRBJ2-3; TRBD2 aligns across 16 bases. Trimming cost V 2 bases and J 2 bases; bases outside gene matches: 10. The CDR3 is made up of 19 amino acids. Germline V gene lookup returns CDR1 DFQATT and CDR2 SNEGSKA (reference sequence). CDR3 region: CSARSPGLAGGPDTDTQYF. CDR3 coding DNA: TGCAGTGCTAGAAGTCCGGGACTAGCGGGAGGGCCGGACACAGATACGCAGTATTTT.

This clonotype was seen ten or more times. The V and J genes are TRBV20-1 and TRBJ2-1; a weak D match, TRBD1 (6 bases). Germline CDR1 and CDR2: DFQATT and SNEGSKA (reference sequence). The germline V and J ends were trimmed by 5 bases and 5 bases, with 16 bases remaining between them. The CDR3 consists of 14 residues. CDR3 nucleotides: TGCAGTGCTTTTATACCGGGACATCACAATGAGCAGTTCTTC. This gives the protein CSAFIPGHHNEQFF.

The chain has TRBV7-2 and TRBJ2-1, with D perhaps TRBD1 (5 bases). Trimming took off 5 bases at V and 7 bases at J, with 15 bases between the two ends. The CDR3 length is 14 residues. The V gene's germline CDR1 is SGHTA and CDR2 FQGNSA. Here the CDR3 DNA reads TGTGCCAGCAGCAAATGGGGAAGGGGAAATGAGCAGTTCTTC. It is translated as CASSKWGRGNEQFF.

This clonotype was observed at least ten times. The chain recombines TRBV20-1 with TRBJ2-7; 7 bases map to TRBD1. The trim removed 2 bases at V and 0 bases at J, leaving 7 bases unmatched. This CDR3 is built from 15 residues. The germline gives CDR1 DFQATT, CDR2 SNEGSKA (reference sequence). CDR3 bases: TGCAGTGCTAGAAAGATCGGACAGGACTCCTACGAGCAGTACTTC. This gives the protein CSARKIGQDSYEQYF.

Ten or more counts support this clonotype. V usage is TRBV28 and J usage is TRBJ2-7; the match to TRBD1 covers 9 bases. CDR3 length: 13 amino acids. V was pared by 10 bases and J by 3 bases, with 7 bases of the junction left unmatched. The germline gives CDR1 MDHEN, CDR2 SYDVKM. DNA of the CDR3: TGTGCCACCCACAGGGGGCTAGACTACGAGCAGTACTTC. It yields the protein CATHRGLDYEQYF.

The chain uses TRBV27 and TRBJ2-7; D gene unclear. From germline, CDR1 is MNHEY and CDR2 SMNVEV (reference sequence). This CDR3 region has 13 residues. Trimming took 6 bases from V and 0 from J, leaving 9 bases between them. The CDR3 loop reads CASRDHTSYEQYF. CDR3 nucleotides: TGTGCCAGCAGGGACCATACCTCCTACGAGCAGTACTTC.

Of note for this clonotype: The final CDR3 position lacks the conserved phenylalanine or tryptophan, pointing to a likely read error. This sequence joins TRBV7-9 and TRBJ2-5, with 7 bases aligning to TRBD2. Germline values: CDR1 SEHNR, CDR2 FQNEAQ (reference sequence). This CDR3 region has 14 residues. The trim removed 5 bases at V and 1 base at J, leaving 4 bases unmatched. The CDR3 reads CASSITSAQETQYS. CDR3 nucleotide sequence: TGTGCCAGCAGCATTACTAGCGCCCAAGAGACCCAGTACTCC.

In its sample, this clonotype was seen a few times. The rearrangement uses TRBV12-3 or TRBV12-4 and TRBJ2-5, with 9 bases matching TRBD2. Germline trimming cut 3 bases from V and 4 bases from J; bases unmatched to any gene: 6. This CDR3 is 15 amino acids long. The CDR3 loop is CASSFTREGGETQYF. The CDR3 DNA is TGTGCCAGCAGTTTCACGCGGGAGGGGGGAGAGACCCAGTACTTC.

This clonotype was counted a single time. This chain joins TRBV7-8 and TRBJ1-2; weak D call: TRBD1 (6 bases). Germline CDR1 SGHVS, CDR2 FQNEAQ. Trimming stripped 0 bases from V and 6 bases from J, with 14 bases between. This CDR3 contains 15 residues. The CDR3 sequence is CASSLASRGRDGYTF. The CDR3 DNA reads TGTGCCAGCAGCTTAGCAAGCCGGGGGCGGGATGGCTACACCTTC.

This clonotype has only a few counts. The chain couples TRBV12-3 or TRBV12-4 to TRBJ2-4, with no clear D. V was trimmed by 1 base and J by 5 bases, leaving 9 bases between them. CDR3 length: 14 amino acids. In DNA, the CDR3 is TGTGCCAGCAGTTTAGGGGTCTTGGAAAACATTCAGTACTTC. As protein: CASSLGVLENIQYF.

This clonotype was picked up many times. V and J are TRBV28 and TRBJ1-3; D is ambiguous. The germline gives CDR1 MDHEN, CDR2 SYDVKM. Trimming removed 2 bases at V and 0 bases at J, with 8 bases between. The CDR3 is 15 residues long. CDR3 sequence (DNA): TGTGCCAGCAGTTTACCCACCGACTCTGGAAACACCATATATTTT. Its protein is CASSLPTDSGNTIYF.

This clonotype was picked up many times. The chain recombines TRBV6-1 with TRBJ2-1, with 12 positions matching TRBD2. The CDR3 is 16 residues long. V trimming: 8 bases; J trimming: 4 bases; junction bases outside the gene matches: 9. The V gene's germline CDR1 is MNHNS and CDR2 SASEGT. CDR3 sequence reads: CASSERTSGTYNEQFF. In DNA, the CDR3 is TGTGCCAGCTCCGAGCGGACTAGCGGGACTTACAATGAGCAGTTCTTC.

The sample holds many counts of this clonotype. The CDR3 region has the DNA TGTGCCAGCAGTTTAAGGCTAGCGGGAGTCCACGAGCAGTACTTC. This encodes CASSLRLAGVHEQYF. This chain joins TRBV28 and TRBJ2-7; 10 bases map to TRBD2. J gave up 5 bases and V 2 bases, and 6 bases lay outside the gene matches. This CDR3 region has 15 residues. From germline, CDR1 is MDHEN and CDR2 SYDVKM.

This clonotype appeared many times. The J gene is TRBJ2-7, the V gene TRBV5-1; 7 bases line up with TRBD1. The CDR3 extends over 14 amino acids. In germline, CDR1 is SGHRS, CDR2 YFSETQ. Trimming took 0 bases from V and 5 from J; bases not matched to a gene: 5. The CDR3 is CASSLETGLDEQYF. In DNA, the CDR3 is TGCGCCAGCAGCTTGGAGACAGGGTTGGACGAGCAGTACTTC.

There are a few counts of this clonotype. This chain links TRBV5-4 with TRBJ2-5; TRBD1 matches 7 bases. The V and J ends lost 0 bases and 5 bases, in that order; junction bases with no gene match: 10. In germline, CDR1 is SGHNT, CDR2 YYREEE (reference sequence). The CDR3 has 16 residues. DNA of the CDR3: TGTGCCAGCAGCTTGGGCCTTTCACAGGGGACGGAGACCCAGTACTTC. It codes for CASSLGLSQGTETQYF.

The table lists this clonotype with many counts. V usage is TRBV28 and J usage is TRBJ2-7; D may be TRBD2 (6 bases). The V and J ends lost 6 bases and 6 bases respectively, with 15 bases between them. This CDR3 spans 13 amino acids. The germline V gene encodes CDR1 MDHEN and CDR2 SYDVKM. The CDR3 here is CASSGDFWGEQYF. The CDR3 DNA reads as TGTGCCAGCAGCGGGGACTTCTGGGGCGAGCAGTACTTC.

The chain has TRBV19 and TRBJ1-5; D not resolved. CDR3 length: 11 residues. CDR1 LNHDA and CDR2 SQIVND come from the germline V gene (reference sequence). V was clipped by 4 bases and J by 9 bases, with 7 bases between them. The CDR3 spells CASSTIGPQHF. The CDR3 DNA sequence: TGTGCCAGTAGTACGATTGGGCCCCAGCATTTT.

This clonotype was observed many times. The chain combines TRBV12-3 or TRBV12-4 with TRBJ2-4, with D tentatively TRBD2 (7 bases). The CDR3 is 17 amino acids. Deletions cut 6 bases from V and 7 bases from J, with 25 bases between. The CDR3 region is CASSPRKGGGEVNIQYF. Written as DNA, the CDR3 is TGTGCCAGCAGCCCAAGGAAGGGAGGGGGGGAAGTGAACATTCAGTACTTC.

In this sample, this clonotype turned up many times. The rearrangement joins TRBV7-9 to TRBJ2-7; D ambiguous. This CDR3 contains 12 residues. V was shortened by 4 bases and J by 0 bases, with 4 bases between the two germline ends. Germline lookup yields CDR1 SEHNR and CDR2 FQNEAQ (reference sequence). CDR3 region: CASSSRSYEQYF. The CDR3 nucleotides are TGTGCCAGCAGCTCCCGCTCCTACGAGCAGTACTTC.

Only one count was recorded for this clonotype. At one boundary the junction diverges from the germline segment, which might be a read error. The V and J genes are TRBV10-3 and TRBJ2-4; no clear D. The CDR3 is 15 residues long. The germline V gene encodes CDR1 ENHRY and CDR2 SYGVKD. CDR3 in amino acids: CAISPGRLAKSIQYF. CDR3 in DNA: TGTGCCATCAGCCCTGGACGCTTAGCCAAAAGCATTCAGTACTTC.

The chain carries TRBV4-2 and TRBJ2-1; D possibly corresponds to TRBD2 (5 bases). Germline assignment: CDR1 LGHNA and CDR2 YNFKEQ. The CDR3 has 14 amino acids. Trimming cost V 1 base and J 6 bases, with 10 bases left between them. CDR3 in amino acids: CASSQGVGGNEQFF. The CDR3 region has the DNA TGTGCCAGCAGCCAAGGAGTTGGAGGCAATGAGCAGTTCTTC.